This TCR beta chain came from a study of shared clonotypes between healthy human individuals (dated by TCRdb to between 2020 and 2021). The study in broad terms: The cohort comprised two women and a few men aged 18 to 49 years. Between about 0.8 and 9 billion PBMCs per donor were obtained by leukapheresis. To estimate repertoire size and how much clonotype sharing occurs between individuals, the study deeply sequenced the blood TCR repertoires of several healthy adults. For each donor, CD4 naive and CD4 memory were each given three plates, CD8 naive was given two plates, and CD8 memory was given one plate. Different laboratories and diverse techniques were used to prepare libraries and sequence TCR repertoires, to increase sequencing depth and limit assay-specific biases. Paper-wide results and their limitations: The small number of donors limited the genetic and exposure-history diversity represented. Across a handful of donors, approximately 5% of naive CD4, more than 3% of naive CD8, 2% to 2.5% of memory CD4, and approximately 0.4% of memory CD8 clonotypes were shared. Naive subsets generally had larger estimated clonotype richness than memory subsets. Incomplete sequencing was indicated by rarefaction of sorted-subset datasets, despite the large sequencing depth. Compared with non-shared clonotypes, the clonotypes found in all four sorted-subset donors had higher generation probabilities. Only blood was sampled, and tissue TCR repertoires likely differ from those in blood. Pairwise subsampling indicated that sequencing depth was expected to affect the degree of clonotype sharing among donors.

About this clone itself: The antigen it recognizes is unknown. Within one base of it there is no much larger clone, and no base qualities were kept.

TCR CDR3 regions were amplified from genomic DNA by multiplex PCR using the deep immunoSEQ assay. Genomic DNA extracted from each cell subset was distributed evenly over all wells of several immunoSEQ 96-well plates, and each plate served as one replicate. Each replicate PCR for sorted subsets received roughly 0.2 ug genomic DNA, equal to about 30,000 T cell genomes. Purified libraries were measured with a Qubit 3.0 fluorometer, size-checked on a Bioanalyzer 2100, and measured again with the KAPA Library Quantification kit. A separate single-read 150-cycle Illumina NextSeq 550 flow cell was used to sequence each immunoSEQ 96-well plate. For the original study's pipeline: Because only junctional sequences without quality scores were contained in the immunoSEQ output, filtering matching that applied to full-length reads could not be performed. Sequences were annotated with PyIR, a Python wrapper for IgBLAST v1.9, and V/J genes and CDR3 were assigned using IMGT germline references. Reads were removed for weak V/J assignments (E-value above 1e-6), missing CDR3, stop codons, out-of-frame junctions, or ambiguous translated residues. A V3J clonotype was defined by an identical inferred V gene, J gene, and CDR3 amino acid sequence. Percentage overlap between repertoires was calculated by dividing the number of shared unique clonotypes by the size of the smaller repertoire. Repertoire richness was assessed with RTK rarefaction, the Chao1 estimator, and Recon v2.1 estimates of unobserved clonotypes. For all TCRbeta clonotypes obtained by the gDNA method from a few donors, generation probabilities were computed with OLGA. Imported from immuneACCESS, the table was reduced by TCRdb to in-frame sequences with V and J called. These copies leave out some clones; in studies compared against another copy, an unresolved V gene accounts for under half, and the cause of the remainder is not known. V and J calls and clone size are copied from that table; D and trimming were computed from the DNA. Here the sample has about 680,000 clones; 72% occur a single time. 1.5% to 2% of the sample belongs to the ten largest clones.

Donors were healthy HIV-negative adults with no recently reported acute infections or vaccinations. Only Caucasian adults living in Nashville, Tennessee, USA were represented among the donors. Magnetic negative selection was used to enrich CD4+ T cells, after which naive cells were positively selected on CD45RA and the negative fraction became the memory subset. Blood was collected by leukapheresis, and PBMCs were isolated by Ficoll-Histopaque density gradient centrifugation and then cryopreserved in liquid nitrogen vapor phase. Analytical flow cytometry was used to check the purity and quantity of every magnetically sorted T cell population. From each sorted fraction, genomic DNA was isolated and quantified by UV absorbance on a Nanodrop 2000c. CDR3 length: 12 amino acids, cysteine to phenylalanine. The CDR3 DNA has 36 bases and is translated from base 1. The V end loses 2 bases and the J end loses 7 bases, and a stretch of 8 bases separates them. Looking up the germline V gene (reference sequence) yields CDR1 SEHNR and CDR2 FQNEAQ.

This clonotype originated in a woman aged 30 to 39 in good health. The chain links TRBV7-9 with TRBJ2-5; possibly the D gene is TRBD2, per 6 matching bases. Specimen: memory CD4+ T cells sorted from blood. The sample's cell subset or site label is to be understood as: CD45RA-negative fraction. The DNA is as follows: TGTGCCAGCAGCTTACACGGGGGGACCCAGTACTTC. This translates into CASSLHGGTQYF. The CDR3 plus the reference TRBV7-9 and TRBJ2-5 genes for the other parts give the full variable domain: DTGVSQNPRHKITKRGQNVTFRCDPISEHNRLYWYRQTLGQGPEFLTYFQNEAQLEKSRLLSDRFSAERPKGSFSTLEIQRTEQGDSAMYLCASSLHGGTQYFGPGTRLLVL.